This T cell receptor (beta chain) was recovered during a study of PD-1 blockade in classical Hodgkin lymphoma. Relapse was seen in all patients after autologous stem cell transplantation, and brentuximab vedotin exposure was variable. Regarding the study as a whole: Baseline diversity in complete responders resembled that of newly diagnosed patients.

Comments on this clone: Its specificity is unknown.

Clones were sequenced by immunoSEQ multiplex PCR, and TCRdb holds only the in-frame ones, with some missing. The sample shows 57,000 or so clones, 88% of them seen only once. Germline V gene sequence: CDR1 SNHLY, CDR2 FYNNEI. V was clipped by 6 bases and J by 0 bases; unmatched bases: 11. The length of the CDR3 is 16 residues. The chain joins TRBV2 to TRBJ2-7, with 7 bases identical to TRBD2. This TCR was recovered from a human donor with classical Hodgkin lymphoma. Sequencing was performed on peripheral blood mononuclear cells (PBMCs), taken at baseline. The CDR3 sequence: CASRGDLAEISYEQYF. CDR3 in DNA: TGTGCCAGCAGGGGCGACCTAGCGGAGATCTCCTACGAGCAGTACTTC.